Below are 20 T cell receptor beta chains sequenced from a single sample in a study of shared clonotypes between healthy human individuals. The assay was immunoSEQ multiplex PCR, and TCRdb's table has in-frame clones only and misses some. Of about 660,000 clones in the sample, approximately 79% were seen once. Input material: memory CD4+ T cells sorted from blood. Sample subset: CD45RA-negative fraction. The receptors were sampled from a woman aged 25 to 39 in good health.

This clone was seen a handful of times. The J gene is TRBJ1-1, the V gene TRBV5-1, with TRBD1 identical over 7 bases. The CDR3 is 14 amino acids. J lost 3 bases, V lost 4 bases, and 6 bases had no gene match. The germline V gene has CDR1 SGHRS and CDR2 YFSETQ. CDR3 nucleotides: TGCGCCAGCAGCCGGGAGGGGGCAGACACTGAAGCTTTCTTT. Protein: CASSREGADTEAFF.

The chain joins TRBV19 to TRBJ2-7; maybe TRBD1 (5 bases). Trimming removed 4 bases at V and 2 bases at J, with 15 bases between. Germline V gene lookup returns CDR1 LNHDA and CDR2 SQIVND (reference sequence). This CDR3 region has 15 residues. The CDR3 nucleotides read TGTGCCAGTAGTACCATAGACAGAATACCCTACGAGCAGTACTTC. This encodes CASSTIDRIPYEQYF.

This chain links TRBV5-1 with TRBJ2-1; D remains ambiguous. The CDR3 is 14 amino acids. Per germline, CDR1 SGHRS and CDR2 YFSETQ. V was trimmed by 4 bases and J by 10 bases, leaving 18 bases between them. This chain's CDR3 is CASSREMLGKEQFF. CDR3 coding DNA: TGCGCCAGCAGCAGGGAAATGTTAGGGAAGGAGCAGTTCTTC.

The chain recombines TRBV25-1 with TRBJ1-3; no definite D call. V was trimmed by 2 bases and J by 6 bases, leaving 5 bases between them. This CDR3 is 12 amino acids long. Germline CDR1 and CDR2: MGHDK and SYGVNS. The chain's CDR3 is CASSERENTIYF. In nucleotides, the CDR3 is TGTGCCAGCAGTGAACGGGAAAACACCATATATTTT.

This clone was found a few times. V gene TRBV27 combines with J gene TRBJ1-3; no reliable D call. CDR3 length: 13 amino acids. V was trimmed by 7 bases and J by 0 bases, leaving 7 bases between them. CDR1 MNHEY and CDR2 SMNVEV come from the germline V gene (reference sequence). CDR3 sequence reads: CASNDSSGNTIYF. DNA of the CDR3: TGTGCCAGCAATGACTCCTCTGGAAACACCATATATTTT.

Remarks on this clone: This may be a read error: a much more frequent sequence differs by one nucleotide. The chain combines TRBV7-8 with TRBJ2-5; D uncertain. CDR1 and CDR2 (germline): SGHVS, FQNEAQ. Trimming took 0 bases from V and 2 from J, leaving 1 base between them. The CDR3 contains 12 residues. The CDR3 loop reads CASSLAQETQYF. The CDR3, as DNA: TGTGCCAGCAGCTTAGCGCAAGAGACCCAGTACTTC.

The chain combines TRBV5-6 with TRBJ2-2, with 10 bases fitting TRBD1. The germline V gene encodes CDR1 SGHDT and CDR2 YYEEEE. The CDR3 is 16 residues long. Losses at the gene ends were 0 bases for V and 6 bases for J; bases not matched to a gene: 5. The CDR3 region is CASSLAGTGVAGELFF. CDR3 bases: TGTGCCAGCAGCTTGGCCGGGACAGGGGTGGCCGGGGAGCTGTTTTTT.

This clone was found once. The CDR3 DNA reads as TGTGCCATCAGCGACGGGACAGGGGGGACCTACGAGCAGTACTTC. Protein sequence: CAISDGTGGTYEQYF. The gene calls are TRBV10-3 and TRBJ2-7; 11 bases agree with TRBD1. CDR3 length: 15 amino acids. V shed 6 bases and J 2 bases; nucleotides not matched to a gene: 6. Germline V gene lookup returns CDR1 ENHRY and CDR2 SYGVKD.

The CDR3 spells CASSLGGRSGRHREQFF. CDR3 DNA: TGCGCCAGCAGCCTGGGCGGGCGAAGCGGGAGGCATCGGGAGCAGTTCTTC. The chain is built from TRBV4-1 and TRBJ2-1; 9 bases align to TRBD2. V was clipped by 4 bases and J by 10 bases; unmatched bases: 17. Germline CDR1 and CDR2: MGHRA and YSYEKL. The CDR3 consists of 17 residues.

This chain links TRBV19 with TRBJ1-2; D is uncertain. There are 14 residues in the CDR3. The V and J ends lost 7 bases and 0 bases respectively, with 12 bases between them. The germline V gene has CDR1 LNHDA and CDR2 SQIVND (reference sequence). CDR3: CASIELITNYGYTF. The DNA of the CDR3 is TGTGCCAGTATAGAGTTGATAACTAACTATGGCTACACCTTC.

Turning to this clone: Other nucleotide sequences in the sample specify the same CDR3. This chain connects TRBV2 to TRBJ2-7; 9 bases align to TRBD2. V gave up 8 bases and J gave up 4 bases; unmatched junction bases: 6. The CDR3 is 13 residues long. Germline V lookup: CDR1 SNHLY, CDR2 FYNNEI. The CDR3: CASYSGRGYEQYF. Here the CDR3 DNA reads TGTGCCAGCTATAGCGGGAGAGGATACGAGCAGTACTTC.

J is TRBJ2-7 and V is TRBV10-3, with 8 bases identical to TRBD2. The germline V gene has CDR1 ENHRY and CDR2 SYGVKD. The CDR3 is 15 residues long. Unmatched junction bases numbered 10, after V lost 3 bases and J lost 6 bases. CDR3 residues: CAISDVPAGVREQYF. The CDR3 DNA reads TGTGCCATCAGTGATGTTCCAGCGGGAGTCCGCGAGCAGTACTTC.

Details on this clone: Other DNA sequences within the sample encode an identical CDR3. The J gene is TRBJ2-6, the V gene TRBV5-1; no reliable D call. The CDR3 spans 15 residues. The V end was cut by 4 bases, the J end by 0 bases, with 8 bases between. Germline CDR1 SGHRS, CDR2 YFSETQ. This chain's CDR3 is CASSPTVSGANVLTF. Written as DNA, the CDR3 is TGCGCCAGCAGCCCAACAGTCTCTGGGGCCAACGTCCTGACTTTC.

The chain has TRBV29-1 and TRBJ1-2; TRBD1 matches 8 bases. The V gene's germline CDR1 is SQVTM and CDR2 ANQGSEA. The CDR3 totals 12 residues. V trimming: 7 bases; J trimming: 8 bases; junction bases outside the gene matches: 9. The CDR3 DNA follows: TGCAGCGCCGCGGACAGGGACGTGGGCTACACCTTC. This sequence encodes CSAADRDVGYTF.

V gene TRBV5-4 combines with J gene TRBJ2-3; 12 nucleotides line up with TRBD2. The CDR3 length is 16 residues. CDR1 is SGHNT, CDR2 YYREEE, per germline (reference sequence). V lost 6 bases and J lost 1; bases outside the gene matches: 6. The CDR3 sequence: CASKPGLAGGTDTQYF. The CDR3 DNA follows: TGTGCCAGCAAACCGGGACTAGCGGGTGGCACAGATACGCAGTATTTT.

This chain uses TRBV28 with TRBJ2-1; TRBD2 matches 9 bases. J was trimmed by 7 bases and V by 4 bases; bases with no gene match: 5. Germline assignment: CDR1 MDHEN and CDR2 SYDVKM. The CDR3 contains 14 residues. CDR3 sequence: CASSWGLATNEQFF. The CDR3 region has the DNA TGTGCCAGCAGTTGGGGACTAGCCACAAATGAGCAGTTCTTC.

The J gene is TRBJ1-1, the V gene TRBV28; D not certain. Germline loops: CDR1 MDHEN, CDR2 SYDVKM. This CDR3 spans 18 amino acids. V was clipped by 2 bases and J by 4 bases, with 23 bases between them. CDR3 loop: CASSLLWLSAGWGTEAFF. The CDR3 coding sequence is TGTGCCAGCAGTTTACTTTGGCTGAGCGCGGGCTGGGGCACTGAAGCTTTCTTT.

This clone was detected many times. For the CDR3, the DNA is TGTGCCAGCAGCTCATTGGGGACAGGAAACGTCTATGGCTACACCTTC. It is translated as CASSSLGTGNVYGYTF. The chain is built from TRBV7-8 and TRBJ1-2; 8 bases map to TRBD1. Germline V lookup: CDR1 SGHVS, CDR2 FQNEAQ. The CDR3 loop spans 16 amino acids. J lost 4 bases, V lost 4 bases, and 11 bases had no gene match.

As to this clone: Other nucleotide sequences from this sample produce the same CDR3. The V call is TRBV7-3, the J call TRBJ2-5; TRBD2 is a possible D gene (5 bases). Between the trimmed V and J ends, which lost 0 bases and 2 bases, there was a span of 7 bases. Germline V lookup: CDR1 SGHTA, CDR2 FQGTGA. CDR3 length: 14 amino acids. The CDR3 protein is CASSLTAGQETQYF. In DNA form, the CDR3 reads TGTGCCAGCAGCTTAACGGCGGGTCAAGAGACCCAGTACTTC.

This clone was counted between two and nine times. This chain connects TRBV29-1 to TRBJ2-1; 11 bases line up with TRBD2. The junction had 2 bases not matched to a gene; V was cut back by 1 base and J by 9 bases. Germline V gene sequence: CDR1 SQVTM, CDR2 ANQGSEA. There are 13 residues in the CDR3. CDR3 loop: CSVEVAGGGEQFF. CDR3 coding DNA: TGCAGCGTTGAAGTAGCGGGAGGGGGTGAGCAGTTCTTC.